The entry that follows covers one T cell receptor (beta chain) sequence. As yet, its antigen is unknown. The sample originates from a study of T cell responses to AZD1222 COVID-19 vaccine. The study, taken as a whole, reports: Vaccine-associated CD4 TCRs spanned spike, dominant at 160-218 and 743-854. Increased Spike-specific TCR breadth and depth were observed after two AZD1222 doses. White British donors predominated, females outnumbered males, and clonal diversity was possibly underestimated.

Timing groups of about 4 and about 12 weeks for second doses were pooled. Germline CDR1 reads KGHSH; CDR2 reads LQKENI. V lost 5 bases and J lost 0, with 16 bases in between. The CDR3 covers 16 residues. Sequencing was performed with immunoSEQ multiplex PCR; in TCRdb, only in-frame clones are kept and a portion is missing. The sample yields approximately 77,000 clones, about 92% seen once. The chain links TRBV18 to TRBJ2-5; either TRBD1 or TRBD2 may fit D (6 bases each). The starting material was peripheral blood, obtained 28 days after the second AZD1222 dose. This sequence originates from an adult who received the AZD1222 COVID-19 vaccine. CDR3 in DNA: TGTGCCAGCTCATCGGTCGGAGGGGGGTACCAAGAGACCCAGTACTTC. This encodes CASSSVGGGYQETQYF.